These 32 T cell receptor beta chains were all obtained from the same sample, sequenced in a study of post-analysis software for immune sequencing data (dated by TCRdb to between 2014 and 2017). What the research found in general, with its limitations: Roughly 5 TRBV segments, including TRBV5-6, TRBV5-1 and TRBV20-1, were significantly more frequent in patients than controls.

Their antigens remain unidentified. Receptors were amplified or captured by PCR. Sequencing used an Illumina HiSeq 2500. To reduce PCR and sequencing biases, unique molecular identifiers were incorporated into the TCR beta cDNA libraries. TCRdb reworked the public reads: Q25 trimming with fastp, MiXCR clone assembly, productive beta chains retained. Each CDR3 protein gets just one entry, which takes the most common genes and DNA from the rows behind it. This sample is represented by about 820,000 distinct CDR3 sequences; roughly half of them were singletons. Roughly 4.4% of the sample lies in the top ten. The sample consisted of blood. These TCRs come from a girl between 10 and 17 years old with multiple sclerosis.

The chain carries TRBV4-1 and TRBJ2-7, with D tentatively TRBD2 (6 bases). The V gene's germline CDR1 is MGHRA and CDR2 YSYEKL. Trimming removed 5 bases at V and 4 bases at J, with 15 bases between. CDR3 length: 14 residues. The CDR3 loop is CASSTTRDLYEQYF. The CDR3 coding sequence is TGCGCCAGCAGCACCACCCGGGACTTGTACGAGCAGTACTTC.

This clonotype was recorded only once. The chain links TRBV6-5 to TRBJ1-2, with TRBD1 matching 7 bases. Germline CDR1 and CDR2: MNHEY and SVGAGI. V trimming: 6 bases; J trimming: 2 bases; junction bases outside the gene matches: 9. The CDR3 is made up of 15 amino acids. CDR3 sequence: CASRFRQGENYGYTF. In nucleotides, the CDR3 is TGTGCCAGCAGGTTTAGACAGGGCGAAAACTATGGCTACACCTTC.

The chain employs TRBV20-1 and TRBJ2-4; the match to TRBD2 covers 8 bases. The J call may be in error: the DNA end matches TRBJ2-7 better. This CDR3 comprises 13 residues. In germline, CDR1 is DFQATT, CDR2 SNEGSKA (reference sequence). This CDR3 is CSAFGLASHEQYF. The CDR3 DNA sequence: TGCAGTGCTTTCGGACTAGCTTCCCACGAGCAGTACTTC.

This clonotype has just a few counts. The V gene is TRBV18, the J gene TRBJ2-7, with 7 bases identical to TRBD1. The CDR3 totals 12 residues. The ends lost 5 bases at V and 7 bases at J; junction bases unmatched: 5. The germline V gene encodes CDR1 KGHSH and CDR2 LQKENI. CDR3 sequence reads: CASSATGNEQYF. Written as DNA, the CDR3 is TGTGCCAGCTCAGCGACAGGGAATGAGCAGTACTTC.

This clonotype has a handful of counts. V usage is TRBV29-1 and J usage is TRBJ2-5; the match to TRBD1 covers 8 bases. Germline CDR1 reads SQVTM; CDR2 reads ANQGSEA. The V and J ends lost 5 bases and 5 bases, in that order; junction bases with no gene match: 4. The CDR3 runs to 12 residues. CDR3 sequence: CSVRQGSETQYF. DNA of the CDR3: TGCAGCGTTCGACAGGGGAGCGAGACCCAGTACTTC.

The chain joins TRBV3-1 to TRBJ2-3; D unclear. CDR1 LGHDT and CDR2 YNNKEL come from the germline V gene (reference sequence). V was pared by 3 bases and J by 4 bases, with 11 bases between. The CDR3 has 14 residues. Here the CDR3 reads CASSQDPTADTQYF. The CDR3 region has the DNA TGTGCCAGCAGCCAGGATCCGACGGCAGATACGCAGTATTTT.

The chain uses TRBV4-1 and TRBJ2-3; D gene uncertain. Trimming pared 0 bases from V and 4 bases from J, leaving 17 bases between. There are 17 residues in the CDR3. Germline-derived CDR1 and CDR2 are MGHRA and YSYEKL. The CDR3 bases are TGCGCCAGCAGCCAAGAGTCGACTCTTCCCTCGGCAGATACGCAGTATTTT. This sequence encodes CASSQESTLPSADTQYF.

V gene TRBV2 combines with J gene TRBJ1-1; TRBD1 agrees at 9 bases. There are 14 residues in the CDR3. Looked up from germline, CDR1 is SNHLY and CDR2 is FYNNEI. V lost 5 bases and J lost 3; bases outside the gene matches: 4. CDR3 region: CASSYRGRDTEAFF. The CDR3 nucleotides are TGTGCCAGCAGTTACAGGGGGCGGGACACTGAAGCTTTCTTT. The variable domain in full, with the rest retrieved from reference TRBV2 and TRBJ1-1, is EPEVTQTPSHQVTQMGQEVILRCVPISNHLYFYWYRQILGQKVEFLVSFYNNEISEKSEIFDDQFSVERPDGSNFTLKIRSTKLEDSAMYFCASSYRGRDTEAFFGQGTRLTVV.

This chain uses TRBV20-1 with TRBJ2-5; no firm D call. The DNA end favors TRBJ2-7, so the J call may be wrong. CDR3 length: 15 amino acids. Germline CDR1 is DFQATT and CDR2 is SNEGSKA (reference sequence). CDR3 nucleotides: TGCAGTGCTAGAGCCCTATCGGGCCTTTACGACGAGCAGTACTTC. Translated: CSARALSGLYDEQYF.

This chain joins TRBV5-1 and TRBJ2-7; the D is unclear. The CDR3 is 17 amino acids. Trimming took 3 bases from V and 3 from J, leaving 22 bases between them. Germline V CDR1 and CDR2: SGHRS, YFSETQ. CDR3 nucleotide sequence: TGCGCCAGCAGCTCCAACACCGGCAGTCAGGCCTTCTACGAGCAGTACTTC. This codes for CASSSNTGSQAFYEQYF.

This rearrangement joins TRBV29-1 to TRBJ2-3; D is possibly TRBD2 (6 bases). The germline V gene encodes CDR1 SQVTM and CDR2 ANQGSEA. V dropped 7 bases and J dropped 0 bases, with 20 bases sitting between them. This CDR3 is 16 amino acids long. The CDR3 coding sequence is TGCAGCGCCCCTCCACCGTTAGCGGCTAGCACAGATACGCAGTATTTT. Its protein product is CSAPPPLAASTDTQYF.

CDR3 coding DNA: TGTGCCAGCACTGTGACTAGCTCCTACGAGCAGTACTTC. Amino acids: CASTVTSSYEQYF. This chain uses TRBV12-3 or TRBV12-4 with TRBJ2-7, with TRBD2 as a possible D gene (6 bases). The CDR3 length is 13 residues. V was shortened by 7 bases and J by 0 bases, with 10 bases between the two germline ends.

About this clonotype itself: Germline is not matched at one junction end, which may reflect a read error. For the CDR3, the DNA is TGTGCTAGCAGTTACAGATCCGTCCAGGGAGCGAATACTGAAGCTTTCTTT. Translating gives CASSYRSVQGANTEAFF. The chain uses TRBV6-6 and TRBJ1-1, with D tentatively TRBD1 (5 bases). There are 17 residues in the CDR3. The V gene's germline CDR1 is MNHNY and CDR2 SVGAGI (reference sequence).

The V and J genes are TRBV6-5 and TRBJ2-5; weak D call: TRBD2 (6 bases). Trimming removed 2 bases from V and 2 bases from J, with 9 bases in between. This CDR3 is built from 14 residues. Germline CDR1 reads MNHEY; CDR2 reads SVGAGI. CDR3 loop: CASSYRRGQETQYF. CDR3 nucleotide sequence: TGTGCCAGCAGTTACCGGCGGGGACAAGAGACCCAGTACTTC.

Notes on this clonotype: At one boundary the junction diverges from the germline segment, which might be a read error. The chain employs TRBV9 and TRBJ1-2; no definite D call. CDR1 is SGDLS, CDR2 YYNGEE, per germline. The CDR3 totals 14 residues. The CDR3 coding sequence is TGTGCCAGCAGCCCCACGTGGAACCCCTATGGTTACACCTTC. Residues: CASSPTWNPYGYTF.

This clonotype was picked up one time. V and J are TRBV29-1 and TRBJ2-3; tentative D call: TRBD2 (6 bases). V was pared by 5 bases and J by 6 bases, with 18 bases between. The CDR3 has 14 amino acids. The germline V gene encodes CDR1 SQVTM and CDR2 ANQGSEA. CDR3 in DNA: TGCAGCGTTCGGGCCAGCGGGTGGTCTGATACGCAGTATTTT. Translation gives CSVRASGWSDTQYF.

The V call is TRBV29-1, the J call TRBJ2-2; unclear D gene. Trimming cost V 6 bases and J 2 bases, with 13 bases left between them. Germline V gene lookup returns CDR1 SQVTM and CDR2 ANQGSEA. This CDR3 is 14 amino acids long. CDR3: CSVRTATNTGELFF. The CDR3 bases are TGCAGCGTACGGACGGCCACTAACACCGGGGAGCTGTTTTTT.

The gene calls are TRBV10-3 and TRBJ2-2; D is unresolved. Trimming took off 2 bases at V and 7 bases at J, with 8 bases between the two ends. The CDR3 has 13 residues. Germline lookup yields CDR1 ENHRY and CDR2 SYGVKD. CDR3 sequence: CAISEREGGELFF. The DNA of the CDR3 is TGTGCCATCAGTGAGAGGGAAGGCGGGGAGCTGTTTTTT.

The chain recombines TRBV7-2 with TRBJ2-7; 7 bases fit TRBD1. V gave up 6 bases and J gave up 2 bases; unmatched junction bases: 7. The CDR3 extends over 14 amino acids. Germline CDR1 SGHTA, CDR2 FQGNSA. The DNA for the CDR3 is TGTGCCAGCAGAGGGGGCGGCAGAGCCTACGAGCAGTACTTC. It is translated as CASRGGGRAYEQYF.

The rearrangement links TRBV6-1 to TRBJ2-1; D is uncertain. The germline gives CDR1 MNHNS, CDR2 SASEGT. Trimming took 2 bases from V and 0 from J, leaving 14 bases between them. CDR3 length equals 17 residues. CDR3 residues: CASSEREYPSSYNEQFF. CDR3 DNA: TGTGCCAGCAGTGAAAGAGAGTATCCAAGCTCCTACAATGAGCAGTTCTTC.

The J gene is TRBJ2-3, the V gene TRBV5-1, with 15 nucleotides matching TRBD2. Germline CDR1 reads SGHRS; CDR2 reads YFSETQ. This CDR3 contains 16 residues. The J segment lost 7 bases and the V segment lost 4 bases, leaving 7 bases of the junction unmatched. The CDR3 DNA reads as TGCGCCAGCAGCCTTGGACTAGCGGGGGGGCTTAATACGCAGTATTTT. It is translated as CASSLGLAGGLNTQYF.

The gene calls are TRBV5-1 and TRBJ2-1; D unclear. With 0 bases removed from V and 8 bases from J, the gap between germline ends came to 18 bases. CDR1 and CDR2 from the germline V gene are SGHRS and YFSETQ. The CDR3 sequence is 16 residues long. This CDR3 reads CASSLARLEGSDEQFF. The DNA of the CDR3 is TGCGCCAGCAGCTTGGCCCGACTCGAAGGGTCGGATGAGCAGTTCTTC.

The chain couples TRBV12-3 or TRBV12-4 to TRBJ1-5, with TRBD1 matching over 9 bases. This CDR3 spans 13 amino acids. With V trimmed by 5 bases and J by 9 bases, 5 bases remained unmatched. The CDR3 is CASSQQGAWPQHF. Written as DNA, the CDR3 is TGTGCCAGCAGTCAACAGGGGGCTTGGCCCCAGCATTTT.

This clonotype was detected only a few times. The rearrangement joins TRBV7-9 to TRBJ1-1; 8 bases match TRBD1. Germline CDR1 is SEHNR and CDR2 is FQNEAQ (reference sequence). After removal of 4 bases from V and 1 base from J, the junction contained 8 bases not matched to a gene. The CDR3 sequence is 16 residues long. In DNA, the CDR3 is TGTGCCAGCAGCTCCCCAGGACAGGGCGGGAACACTGAAGCTTTCTTT. Translating gives CASSSPGQGGNTEAFF.

This chain connects TRBV2 to TRBJ1-5; 7 nucleotides line up with TRBD1. CDR1 SNHLY and CDR2 FYNNEI come from the germline V gene. The CDR3 is 14 amino acids. V shed 7 bases and J 4 bases; nucleotides not matched to a gene: 7. The CDR3 DNA sequence: TGTGCCAGCAACTGGGACAGCGTAAATCAGCCCCAGCATTTT. Translating it yields CASNWDSVNQPQHF.

This chain connects TRBV4-1 to TRBJ2-1, with 12 nucleotides matching TRBD2. Germline lookup yields CDR1 MGHRA and CDR2 YSYEKL. The CDR3 length is 18 residues. The trim removed 0 bases at V and 6 bases at J, leaving 9 bases unmatched. CDR3 sequence: CASSQEEGGLAGFNEQFF. The CDR3 nucleotides read TGCGCCAGCAGCCAAGAAGAAGGAGGACTAGCGGGATTCAATGAGCAGTTCTTC.

Only a few counts were recorded for this clonotype. The chain has TRBV27 and TRBJ2-5; TRBD2 matches at 8 bases. In germline, CDR1 is MNHEY, CDR2 SMNVEV (reference sequence). V trimming: 3 bases; J trimming: 3 bases; junction bases outside the gene matches: 0. The CDR3 has 13 amino acids. CDR3 amino acids: CASSFSGKETQYF. The CDR3 DNA is TGTGCCAGCAGTTTTAGCGGGAAAGAGACCCAGTACTTC.

This clonotype has only a few counts. J is TRBJ2-5 and V is TRBV28; tentatively, D is TRBD1 (6 bases). CDR1 is MDHEN and CDR2 is SYDVKM in the germline V gene. V was clipped by 5 bases and J by 1 base, with 14 bases between them. This CDR3 region has 15 residues. CDR3: CASSRQTGGQETQYF. CDR3 bases: TGTGCCAGCAGTCGGCAGACAGGCGGCCAAGAGACCCAGTACTTC.

Concerning this clonotype: Mismatch with germline at one junction end may stem from a read error. This chain connects TRBV6-5 to TRBJ2-7; TRBD2 aligns across 12 bases. The CDR3 loop spans 18 amino acids. The germline V gene has CDR1 MNHEY and CDR2 SVGAGI. The CDR3 reads CANSYSRLAGVPSYEQYF. CDR3 in DNA: TGTGCCAACAGTTACTCTCGACTAGCGGGAGTGCCCTCCTACGAGCAGTACTTC.

The chain combines TRBV12-3 or TRBV12-4 with TRBJ2-7; D gene ambiguous. The CDR3 length is 15 residues. The ends were cut back, 1 base at V and 3 bases at J, with 13 bases in the middle. The CDR3 bases are TGTGCCAGCAGTTTAGGACCCTCAGCAGACTACGAGCAGTACTTC. It is translated as CASSLGPSADYEQYF.

This clonotype was picked up a small number of times. The chain's CDR3 is CSVLTGYSETQYF. The CDR3, as DNA: TGCAGCGTTCTGACAGGGTACTCAGAGACCCAGTACTTC. V gene TRBV29-1 combines with J gene TRBJ2-5; 7 bases line up with TRBD1. Per the germline V gene, CDR1 is SQVTM and CDR2 is ANQGSEA. The V gene end was trimmed by 5 bases and the J gene end by 4 bases; junction bases not matched to a gene: 7. The CDR3 covers 13 residues.

The DNA for the CDR3 is TGCAGTGCCATCCCGGACAGGCAAGAGACCCAGTACTTC. This sequence encodes CSAIPDRQETQYF. The rearrangement links TRBV20-1 to TRBJ2-5, with 7 bases that match TRBD1. Germline CDR1 and CDR2: DFQATT and SNEGSKA (reference sequence). Germline trimming cut 6 bases from V and 2 bases from J; bases unmatched to any gene: 6. The CDR3 is 13 amino acids.